The next 21 T cell receptor beta chains were all read from a single sample in a study of PD-1 blockade in classical Hodgkin lymphoma. Profiling relied on immunoSEQ multiplex PCR, and the TCRdb table lists in-frame clones only, not all of them. The table lists roughly 18,000 clones, over 75% of them singletons, with under 25% in the top ten. Time point specified: cycle 4 day 1 (C4D1), after 6 weeks of nivolumab. The patients all showed relapse after autologous stem cell transplantation, while their brentuximab vedotin exposure varied. The sample consisted of peripheral blood mononuclear cells (PBMCs), taken before the fourth cycle of nivolumab. These receptors were taken from a human donor with classical Hodgkin lymphoma.

This sequence joins TRBV30 and TRBJ1-2; a weak D match, TRBD1 (5 bases). The V end was cut by 0 bases, the J end by 8 bases, with 16 bases between. The CDR3 length is 14 residues. The germline CDR1 and CDR2 sequences are GTSNPN and SVGIG (reference sequence). CDR3 sequence (DNA): TGTGCCTGGAGTGTACTTCAGGGCCGCGGAGGCTACACCTTC. Amino acids: CAWSVLQGRGGYTF.

The table lists this clone with a count of one. The V call is TRBV7-8, the J call TRBJ1-5; D may be TRBD1 (5 bases). The CDR3 runs 15 residues. The V end lost 3 bases, the J end lost 4 bases, and 13 bases lay between the germline ends. The germline CDR1 and CDR2 sequences are SGHVS and FQNEAQ. The DNA of the CDR3 is TGTGCCAGCAGCTTGGGGGGGACCACTAATCAGCCCCAGCATTTT. The encoded protein is CASSLGGTTNQPQHF.

The chain combines TRBV4-1 with TRBJ2-5, with D tentatively TRBD1 or TRBD2 (5 bases each). The tail of the sequence fits TRBJ2-7 better, so the J call may be wrong. The germline V gene has CDR1 MGHRA and CDR2 YSYEKL. The CDR3 is made up of 16 amino acids. CDR3 DNA: TGCGCCAGCAGCCAAGATCGGGACGAGATCGCCTACGAGCAGTACTTC. This translates into CASSQDRDEIAYEQYF.

This chain connects TRBV6-1 to TRBJ1-4, with a possible D match to TRBD1 (5 bases). CDR1 is MNHNS, CDR2 SASEGT, per germline. Between the trimmed V and J ends, which lost 3 bases and 4 bases, there was a span of 6 bases. The CDR3 length is 13 residues. The CDR3 region is CASSDQGNEKLFF. The CDR3 nucleotides read TGTGCCAGCAGTGACCAGGGTAATGAAAAACTGTTTTTT.

This clone was observed a single time. Here the CDR3 DNA reads TGCGCCAGCAGCCAAGGGTCGGCCCCTTTAAACTATGGCTACACCTTC. Protein sequence: CASSQGSAPLNYGYTF. V gene TRBV4-1 combines with J gene TRBJ1-2; D remains ambiguous. The CDR3 covers 16 residues. CDR1 MGHRA and CDR2 YSYEKL come from the germline V gene. Trimming removed 1 base from V and 2 bases from J, with 14 bases in between.

There are a few counts of this clone. The chain combines TRBV28 with TRBJ2-7, with 9 bases fitting TRBD1. V was pared by 3 bases and J by 0 bases, with 9 bases of the junction left unmatched. The CDR3 is 17 residues long. CDR1 is MDHEN and CDR2 is SYDVKM in the germline V gene. CDR3 protein: CASSLTLGGQGSYEQYV. DNA of the CDR3: TGTGCCAGCAGTTTGACGTTGGGGGGACAGGGCTCCTACGAGCAGTACGTC.

The chain combines TRBV7-9 with TRBJ2-3, with 8 bases aligning to TRBD1. This CDR3 has 15 residues. CDR1 and CDR2 (germline): SEHNR, FQNEAQ (reference sequence). The trim removed 4 bases at V and 0 bases at J, leaving 3 bases unmatched. This CDR3 is CASSSGQGSTDTQYF. In nucleotides, the CDR3 is TGTGCCAGCAGCTCAGGACAGGGAAGCACAGATACGCAGTATTTT. Filled out from reference TRBV7-9 and TRBJ2-3, the complete variable domain reads DTGVSQNPRHKITKRGQNVTFRCDPISEHNRLYWYRQTLGQGPEFLTYFQNEAQLEKSRLLSDRFSAERPKGSFSTLEIQRTEQGDSAMYLCASSSGQGSTDTQYFGPGTRLTVL.

This clone was seen a handful of times. The J gene is TRBJ2-6, the V gene TRBV19, with D maybe TRBD1 (6 bases). Per the germline V gene, CDR1 is LNHDA and CDR2 is SQIVND (reference sequence). Between the trimmed V and J ends, which lost 6 bases and 3 bases, there was a span of 9 bases. This CDR3 region has 14 residues. Here the CDR3 DNA reads TGTGCCAGTAGCTACAGGGTTGGGGCCAACGTCCTGACTTTC. Translating gives CASSYRVGANVLTF.

The V gene is TRBV28, the J gene TRBJ1-3; D remains unclear. Trimming pared 2 bases from V and 0 bases from J, leaving 23 bases between. The CDR3 consists of 20 residues. CDR1 and CDR2 from the germline V gene are MDHEN and SYDVKM. CDR3 region: CASSLKVMRATPSSGNTIYF. DNA of the CDR3: TGTGCCAGCAGTTTAAAGGTGATGAGAGCTACCCCAAGCTCTGGAAACACCATATATTTT. The full variable domain, rest sourced from reference TRBV28 and TRBJ1-3, is DVKVTQSSRYLVKRTGEKVFLECVQDMDHENMFWYRQDPGLGLRLIYFSYDVKMKEKGDIPEGYSVSREKKERFSLILESASTNQTSMYLCASSLKVMRATPSSGNTIYFGEGSWLTVV.

The chain uses TRBV19 and TRBJ1-6; weak D call: TRBD1 (5 bases). CDR3 size: 14 residues. V gave up 0 bases and J gave up 10 bases, with 10 bases separating them. CDR1 is LNHDA and CDR2 is SQIVND in the germline V gene (reference sequence). The CDR3 nucleotides are TGTGCCAGTAGTATAGATCTCGGGGGATCACCCCTCCACTTT. Its translation: CASSIDLGGSPLHF.

The chain has TRBV27 and TRBJ1-1; 10 nucleotides align to TRBD1. V was pared by 5 bases and J by 3 bases, with 6 bases of the junction left unmatched. Germline loops: CDR1 MNHEY, CDR2 SMNVEV (reference sequence). This CDR3 has 15 amino acids. The CDR3 loop reads CASSVDRGPYTEAFF. Written as DNA, the CDR3 is TGTGCCAGCAGTGTAGACAGGGGGCCGTACACTGAAGCTTTCTTT.

The chain has TRBV25-1 and TRBJ1-1; D may be TRBD1 (5 bases). V dropped 8 bases and J dropped 1 base, with 14 bases sitting between them. This CDR3 comprises 14 residues. From germline, CDR1 is MGHDK and CDR2 SYGVNS. CDR3 in amino acids: CASSQTVTNTEAFF. As DNA, the CDR3 is TGTGCCAGCTCCCAGACAGTTACGAACACTGAAGCTTTCTTT.

CDR3 residues: CASSPGRPQHF. In nucleotides, the CDR3 is TGTGCCAGCAGCCCGGGTCGGCCCCAGCATTTT. The chain carries TRBV28 and TRBJ1-5; D unclear. With 6 bases removed from V and 9 bases from J, the gap between germline ends came to 9 bases. Germline V gene lookup returns CDR1 MDHEN and CDR2 SYDVKM. CDR3 length: 11 residues.

The chain links TRBV10-3 to TRBJ2-3; no clear D gene. V lost 6 bases and J 6 bases, leaving 10 bases between the germline ends. From germline, CDR1 is ENHRY and CDR2 SYGVKD. The CDR3 contains 12 residues. As DNA, the CDR3 is TGTGCCATCAGGCACATTGACGATACGCAGTATTTT. Its translation: CAIRHIDDTQYF.

The chain employs TRBV6-1 and TRBJ2-6; unclear D gene. V was trimmed by 3 bases and J by 5 bases, leaving 8 bases between them. CDR1 and CDR2 (germline): MNHNS, SASEGT. The CDR3 is 14 residues long. CDR3 protein: CASSELGRANVLTF. Written as DNA, the CDR3 is TGTGCCAGCAGTGAGTTAGGGAGGGCCAACGTCCTGACTTTC.

This clone showed up just once. V usage is TRBV13 and J usage is TRBJ2-5; D gene ambiguous. Looked up from germline, CDR1 is PRHDT and CDR2 is FYEKMQ (reference sequence). The CDR3 covers 15 residues. The ends were cut back, 4 bases at V and 1 base at J, with 13 bases in the middle. DNA of the CDR3: TGTGCCAGCAGCTCTGGGGTCAATTCCCAAGAGACCCAGTACTTC. Amino acid sequence: CASSSGVNSQETQYF.

The chain employs TRBV7-9 and TRBJ2-5, with D unresolved. The CDR3 is 15 residues long. Deletions cut 1 base from V and 1 base from J, with 10 bases between. Germline values: CDR1 SEHNR, CDR2 FQNEAQ (reference sequence). CDR3 amino acids: CASSLGQQFQETQYF. CDR3 DNA: TGTGCCAGCAGCTTAGGCCAGCAGTTCCAAGAGACCCAGTACTTC.

This clone came up a few times. V usage is TRBV7-9 and J usage is TRBJ1-6, with 9 bases matching TRBD1. Per the germline V gene, CDR1 is SEHNR and CDR2 is FQNEAQ (reference sequence). This CDR3 region has 17 residues. Trimming cost V 0 bases and J 9 bases; bases outside gene matches: 9. CDR3 sequence (DNA): TGTGCCAGCAGCTTAGCGGGGACAGGGTCTGGTAGTTCACCCCTCCACTTT. Its protein is CASSLAGTGSGSSPLHF.

The rearrangement uses TRBV27 and TRBJ2-1; weak D call: TRBD2 (6 bases). Trimming removed 2 bases from V and 9 bases from J, with 14 bases in between. The CDR3 has 14 residues. Germline loops: CDR1 MNHEY, CDR2 SMNVEV (reference sequence). CDR3 protein: CASSLKDYWGEQFF. The CDR3 region has the DNA TGTGCCAGCAGTTTAAAGGACTATTGGGGTGAGCAGTTCTTC.

The V and J genes are TRBV7-8 and TRBJ1-2; D might be TRBD1 (5 bases). V was cut by 2 bases and J by 8 bases, with 21 bases left in between. The germline CDR1 and CDR2 sequences are SGHVS and FQNEAQ. CDR3 size: 16 residues. Written as DNA, the CDR3 is TGTGCCAGCAGCTTATTTTATGACAGCTTATTCGGGGGCTACACCTTC. It yields the protein CASSLFYDSLFGGYTF.

This rearrangement joins TRBV7-9 to TRBJ1-2, with D possibly matching TRBD1 (6 bases). The CDR3 has 13 residues. In germline, CDR1 is SEHNR, CDR2 FQNEAQ (reference sequence). Trimming took off 4 bases at V and 8 bases at J, with 14 bases between the two ends. CDR3 protein: CASSSLGGQGYTF. The CDR3 DNA sequence: TGTGCCAGCAGCTCACTCGGGGGGCAAGGCTACACCTTC.